This record looks at one TCR beta chain sequence and its context. Germline CDR1 is DFQATT and CDR2 is SNEGSKA (reference sequence). The CDR3 extends over 17 amino acids. Trimming shortened V by 3 bases and J by 5 bases, and 23 bases separated the two germline ends. The sample is drawn from a study of T cells in Graves' hyperthyroidism and ophthalmopathy. Amplified TCR beta CDR3 regions derived from RNA transcripts. RT-PCR in the first round (using the HTBI primer set) targeted the TCR CDR3. TCRdb processed the multiplex PCR reads anew with MiXCR; each CDR3 protein has one entry. The sample has fewer than 450,000 distinct CDR3 sequences; about a sixth are singletons.

The sequence came from a woman aged 25 to 39 with Graves' hyperthyroidism that later progressed to Graves' ophthalmopathy. V gene TRBV20-1 combines with J gene TRBJ2-1; maybe TRBD2 (5 bases). Input material: blood. CDR3 sequence: CSARGNLLVIGDNEQFF. For the CDR3, the DNA is TGCAGTGCTAGGGGGAACTTACTAGTGATCGGGGACAATGAGCAGTTCTTC.